This T cell receptor beta chain was found in a study of T cells after yellow fever vaccination. This clonotype was seen repeatedly, ten times or more. A 5'RACE template-switching step, the method used to make TCR cDNA, added a universal primer site and UMIs. TCRdb itself ran the 5' RACE reads through MiXCR, one entry per CDR3 protein. The profile shows about 75,000 distinct CDR3 sequences, more than 5.5% of them singletons. The germline V gene encodes CDR1 SEHNR and CDR2 FQNEAQ (reference sequence). V was clipped by 5 bases and J by 5 bases, with 21 bases between them. This CDR3 has 16 residues. This chain joins TRBV7-9 and TRBJ1-2; tentative D call: TRBD1 (5 bases). This sequence was found in a man younger than 30 who received the YFV17D yellow fever vaccine. Material: CD8+ T cells sorted from PBMCs, obtained approximately 11 days after the first yellow fever vaccination. In DNA form, the CDR3 reads TGTGCCAGCAGCCCTCGGGACCATTCTTGGGGGTATGGCTACACCTTC. It is translated as CASSPRDHSWGYGYTF.